Included here is one T cell receptor (beta chain) sequence, with context. The Seattle patients, enrolled during active infection, were followed longitudinally. Per the original data handling: It was from reference gene primer amplification that nucleated cell counts were estimated. Method: immunoSEQ multiplex PCR; TCRdb's copy keeps in-frame clones and lacks some. That table supplies the V and J calls and clone size; D and trimming were determined from the DNA. The sample records about 340,000 clones, about nine tenths being singletons. CDR3 length: 15 residues. V was clipped by 7 bases and J by 4 bases, with 19 bases between them. The germline gives CDR1 MNHEY, CDR2 SMNVEV (reference sequence). This sample stems from a study of blood T cell repertoires in COVID-19. At the level of the study: There were acute and convalescent COVID-19 samples, and they came from the United States, Italy and Spain. The cDNA or gDNA used as material had been derived from T cells, B-cell-depleted T cells, or PBMCs.

The sequenced sample consisted of peripheral blood. This receptor was taken from a woman in her 70s with COVID-19, enrolled during active disease. J is TRBJ1-1 and V is TRBV27; D gene unclear. The CDR3 loop is CASTSSQSILTEAFF. For the CDR3, the DNA is TGTGCCAGCACCTCCTCTCAGTCGATTCTCACTGAAGCTTTCTTT.